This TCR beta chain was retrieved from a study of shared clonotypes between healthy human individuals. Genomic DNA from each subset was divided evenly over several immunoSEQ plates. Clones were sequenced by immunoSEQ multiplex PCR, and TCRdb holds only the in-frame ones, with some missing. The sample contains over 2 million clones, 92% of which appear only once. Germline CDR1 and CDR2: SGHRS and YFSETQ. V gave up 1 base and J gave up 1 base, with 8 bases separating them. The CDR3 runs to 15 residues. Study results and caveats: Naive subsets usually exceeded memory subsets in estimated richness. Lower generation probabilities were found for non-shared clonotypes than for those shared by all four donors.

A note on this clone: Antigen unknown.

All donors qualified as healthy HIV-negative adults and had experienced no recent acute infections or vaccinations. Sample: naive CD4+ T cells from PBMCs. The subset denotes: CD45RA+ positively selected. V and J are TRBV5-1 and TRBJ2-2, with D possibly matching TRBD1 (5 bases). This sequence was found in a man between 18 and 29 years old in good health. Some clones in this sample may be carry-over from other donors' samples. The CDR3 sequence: CASSLTTGNTGELFF. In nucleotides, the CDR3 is TGCGCCAGCAGCTTGACCACAGGGAACACCGGGGAGCTGTTTTTT.